A selection of T cell receptor beta chains follows, all from one sample in a study of shared clonotypes between healthy human individuals. TCRdb's copy holds only in-frame clones and misses some; the assay was immunoSEQ multiplex PCR. The repertoire holds around 580,000 clones, with 95% to 98% as singletons. The sequenced sample was naive CD8+ T cells sorted from blood. The receptors were gathered from a man under 40 in good health. CDR3s include the opening cysteine and the closing phenylalanine or tryptophan. D genes are given only for firm matches. Only some rows state a clone size, as once, few, many or a class for expanded clones.

J gene | D gene | clone size | V gene | CDR3 DNA | CDR3 protein
TRBJ2-1 | TRBD2 | NA | TRBV11-3 | TGTGCCAGCAGCCCTGGACTAGGATACAATGAGCAGTTCTTC | CASSPGLGYNEQFF
TRBJ2-7 | NA | NA | TRBV29-1 | TGCAGCGTTGAGTCGGACTACTCCTACGAGCAGTACTTC | CSVESDYSYEQYF
TRBJ2-1 | TRBD2 | NA | TRBV27 | TGTGCCAGCAGTGCGGGACTAGGATTCATTGAGCAGTTCTTC | CASSAGLGFIEQFF
TRBJ2-7 | TRBD2 | NA | TRBV6-5 | TGTGCCAGCAGTACGACTAGCGGCTCCTACGAGCAGTACTTC | CASSTTSGSYEQYF
TRBJ2-2 | NA | once | TRBV7-3 | TGTGCCAGCAGCTTATATGCCCCGGCCGGGGAGCTGTTTTTT | CASSLYAPAGELFF
TRBJ2-7 | NA | once | TRBV6-1 | TGTGCCAGCAGTGAACCTATCGGAGGGAGCTCCTACGAGCAGTACTTC | CASSEPIGGSSYEQYF
TRBJ2-1 | TRBD2 | NA | TRBV7-9 | TGTGCCAGCAGCTTCTTGCGGGAGTCCCCCTACAATGAGCAGTTCTTC | CASSFLRESPYNEQFF
TRBJ1-2 | NA | NA | TRBV4-3 | TGCGCCAGCAGCCAAGATGGGTGGGGGAAGGACTATGGCTACACCTTC | CASSQDGWGKDYGYTF
TRBJ2-5 | TRBD2 | NA | TRBV13 | TGTGCCAGCAAGACTAGCGGCCAAGAGACCCAGTACTTC | CASKTSGQETQYF
TRBJ2-7 | NA | NA | TRBV10-3 | TGTGCCATCAGTGATGCACAGGGAGACAACGAGCAGTACTTC | CAISDAQGDNEQYF
TRBJ2-7 | TRBD2 | NA | TRBV4-2 | TGTGCCAGCAGCCAAGATGGGCTAGCGGGAGGGCCGGAAGAGCAGTACTTC | CASSQDGLAGGPEEQYF